This entry lists 2 T cell receptor beta chains sequenced from one sample in a study of blood T cell repertoires in COVID-19. The method was immunoSEQ multiplex PCR; TCRdb's version includes in-frame clones alone and lacks a portion of them. This table holds some 130,000 clones, roughly four fifths found once. What was sequenced was PBMCs or T cells enriched from blood (not recorded which). These receptors originate from a man between 25 and 39 years old who had recovered from COVID-19.

The V call is TRBV9, the J call TRBJ2-7; D perhaps matches TRBD1 (6 bases). CDR3 length: 15 amino acids. CDR1 SGDLS and CDR2 YYNGEE come from the germline V gene. V was trimmed by 4 bases and J by 3 bases, leaving 17 bases between them. The CDR3 loop is CASSSRDRLGYEQYF. In nucleotides, the CDR3 is TGTGCCAGCAGCTCAAGAGACAGGTTGGGCTACGAGCAGTACTTC.

The CDR3 bases are TGCAGCGCGGGACAGAACACCGGGGAGCTGTTTTTT. Protein product: CSAGQNTGELFF. The rearrangement uses TRBV29-1 and TRBJ2-2; TRBD1 might be the D (6 bases). CDR3 length equals 12 residues. Germline lookup yields CDR1 SQVTM and CDR2 ANQGSEA. Trimming removed 7 bases at V and 1 base at J, with 7 bases between.